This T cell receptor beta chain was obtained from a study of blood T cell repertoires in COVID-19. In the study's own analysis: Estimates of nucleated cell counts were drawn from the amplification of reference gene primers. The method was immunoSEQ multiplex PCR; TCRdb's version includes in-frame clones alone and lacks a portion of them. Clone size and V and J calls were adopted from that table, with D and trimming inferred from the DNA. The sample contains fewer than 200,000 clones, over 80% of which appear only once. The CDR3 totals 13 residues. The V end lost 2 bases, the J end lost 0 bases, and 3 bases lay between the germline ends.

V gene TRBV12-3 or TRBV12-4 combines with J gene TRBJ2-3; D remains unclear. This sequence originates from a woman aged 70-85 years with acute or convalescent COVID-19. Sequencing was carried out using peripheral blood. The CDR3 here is CASSLSSTDTQYF. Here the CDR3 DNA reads TGTGCCAGCAGTTTATCTAGCACAGATACGCAGTATTTT.